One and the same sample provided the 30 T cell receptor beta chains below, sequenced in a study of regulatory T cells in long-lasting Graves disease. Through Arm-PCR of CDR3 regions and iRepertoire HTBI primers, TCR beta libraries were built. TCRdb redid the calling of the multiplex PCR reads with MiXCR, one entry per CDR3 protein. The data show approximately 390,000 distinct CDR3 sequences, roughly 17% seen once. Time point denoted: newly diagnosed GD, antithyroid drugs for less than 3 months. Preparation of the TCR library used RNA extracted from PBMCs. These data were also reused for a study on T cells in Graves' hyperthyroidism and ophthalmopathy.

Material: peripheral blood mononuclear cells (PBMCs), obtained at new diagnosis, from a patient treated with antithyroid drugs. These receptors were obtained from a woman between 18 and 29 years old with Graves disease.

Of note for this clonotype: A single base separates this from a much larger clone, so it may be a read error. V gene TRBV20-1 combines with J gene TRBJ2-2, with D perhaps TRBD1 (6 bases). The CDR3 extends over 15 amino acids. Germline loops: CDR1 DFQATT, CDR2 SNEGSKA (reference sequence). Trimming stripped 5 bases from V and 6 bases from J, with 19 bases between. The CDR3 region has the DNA TGCAGTGCTCTCCACCACAGGGTTGGGCCCGGGGAGCTGTTTTTT. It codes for CSALHHRVGPGELFF.

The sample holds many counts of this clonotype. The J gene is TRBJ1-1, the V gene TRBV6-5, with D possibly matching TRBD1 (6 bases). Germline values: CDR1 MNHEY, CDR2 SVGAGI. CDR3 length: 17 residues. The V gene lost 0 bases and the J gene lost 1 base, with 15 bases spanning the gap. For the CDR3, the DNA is TGTGCCAGCAGTTACTCACAGGGTCGGTCTGGGAACACTGAAGCTTTCTTT. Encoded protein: CASSYSQGRSGNTEAFF.

CDR3 coding DNA: TGTGCCAGTAGTATTACCCCGGACAGCTATGGCTACACCTTC. It encodes CASSITPDSYGYTF. J is TRBJ1-2 and V is TRBV19; possible D gene TRBD1, 6 bases. CDR1 and CDR2 (germline): LNHDA, SQIVND (reference sequence). Trimming took off 3 bases at V and 4 bases at J, with 12 bases between the two ends. The CDR3 has 14 residues.

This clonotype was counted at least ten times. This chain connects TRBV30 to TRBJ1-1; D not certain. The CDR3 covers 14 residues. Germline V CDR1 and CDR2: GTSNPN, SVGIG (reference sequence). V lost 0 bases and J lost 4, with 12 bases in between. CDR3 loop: CAWSVRGSPTEAFF. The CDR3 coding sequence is TGTGCCTGGAGTGTACGAGGCTCGCCCACTGAAGCTTTCTTT.

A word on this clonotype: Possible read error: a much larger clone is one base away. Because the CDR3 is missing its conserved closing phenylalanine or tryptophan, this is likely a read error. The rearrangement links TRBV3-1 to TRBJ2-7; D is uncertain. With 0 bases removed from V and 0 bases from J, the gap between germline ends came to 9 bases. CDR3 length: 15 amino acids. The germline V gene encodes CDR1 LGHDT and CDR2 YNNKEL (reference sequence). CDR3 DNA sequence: TGTGCCAGCAGCCAAGATATGAAGTACTCCTACGAGCAGTACCTC. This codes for CASSQDMKYSYEQYL.

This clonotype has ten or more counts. The CDR3 here is CASSPRTGGYSEAFF. The CDR3 bases are TGTGCCAGCAGTCCCCGGACAGGGGGCTATTCTGAAGCTTTCTTT. This chain connects TRBV28 to TRBJ1-1; 11 bases fit TRBD1. This CDR3 spans 15 amino acids. The J segment lost 6 bases and the V segment lost 5 bases, leaving 8 bases of the junction unmatched. The germline V gene encodes CDR1 MDHEN and CDR2 SYDVKM.

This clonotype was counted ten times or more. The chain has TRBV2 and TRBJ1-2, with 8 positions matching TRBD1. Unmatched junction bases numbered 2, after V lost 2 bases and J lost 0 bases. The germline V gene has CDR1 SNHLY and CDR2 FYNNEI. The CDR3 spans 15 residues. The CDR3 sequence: CASSEQDRANYGYTF. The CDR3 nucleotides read TGTGCCAGCAGTGAACAGGACAGGGCTAACTATGGCTACACCTTC.

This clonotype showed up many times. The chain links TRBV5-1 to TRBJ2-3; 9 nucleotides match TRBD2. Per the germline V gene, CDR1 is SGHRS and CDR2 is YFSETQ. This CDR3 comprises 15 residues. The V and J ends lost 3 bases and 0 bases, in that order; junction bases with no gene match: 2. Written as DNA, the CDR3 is TGCGCCAGCAGCTGGGGACTAGCTAGCACAGATACGCAGTATTTT. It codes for CASSWGLASTDTQYF.

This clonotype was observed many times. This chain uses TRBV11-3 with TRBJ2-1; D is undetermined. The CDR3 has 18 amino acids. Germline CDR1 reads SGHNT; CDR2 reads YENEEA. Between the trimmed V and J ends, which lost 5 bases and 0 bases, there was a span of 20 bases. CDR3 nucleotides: TGTGCCAGCAGCACGGTCCCGGGTCAGCTTAGCTCCTACAATGAGCAGTTCTTC. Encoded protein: CASSTVPGQLSSYNEQFF. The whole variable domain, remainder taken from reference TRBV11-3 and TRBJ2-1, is EAGVVQSPRYKIIEKKQPVAFWCNPISGHNTLYWYLQNLGQGPELLIRYENEEAVDDSQLPKDRFSAERLKGVDSTLKIQPAELGDSAVYLCASSTVPGQLSSYNEQFFGPGTRLTVL.

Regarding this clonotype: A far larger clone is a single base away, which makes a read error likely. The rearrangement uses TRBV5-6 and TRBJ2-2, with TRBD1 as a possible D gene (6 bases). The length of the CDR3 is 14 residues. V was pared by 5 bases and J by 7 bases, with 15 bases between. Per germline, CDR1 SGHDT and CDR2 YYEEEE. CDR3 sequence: CASRLGGNGGELFF. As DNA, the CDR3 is TGTGCCAGCAGGTTAGGGGGAAACGGCGGGGAGCTGTTTTTT. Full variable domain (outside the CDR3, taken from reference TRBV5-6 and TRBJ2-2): DAGVTQSPTHLIKTRGQQVTLRCSPKSGHDTVSWYQQALGQGPQFIFQYYEEEERQRGNFPDRFSGHQFPNYSSELNVNALLLGDSALYLCASRLGGNGGELFFGEGSRLTVL.

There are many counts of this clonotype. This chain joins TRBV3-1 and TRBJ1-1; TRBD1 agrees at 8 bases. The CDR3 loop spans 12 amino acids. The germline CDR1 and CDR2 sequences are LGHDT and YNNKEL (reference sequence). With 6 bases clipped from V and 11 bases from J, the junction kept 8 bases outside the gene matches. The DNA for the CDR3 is TGTGCCAGCAGTCGGGACAGGAGAGTGGCTTTCTTT. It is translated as CASSRDRRVAFF. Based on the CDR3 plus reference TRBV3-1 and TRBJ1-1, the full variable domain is DTAVSQTPKYLVTQMGNDKSIKCEQNLGHDTMYWYKQDSKKFLKIMFSYNNKELIINETVPNRFSPKSPDKAHLNLHINSLELGDSAVYFCASSRDRRVAFFGQGTRLTVV.

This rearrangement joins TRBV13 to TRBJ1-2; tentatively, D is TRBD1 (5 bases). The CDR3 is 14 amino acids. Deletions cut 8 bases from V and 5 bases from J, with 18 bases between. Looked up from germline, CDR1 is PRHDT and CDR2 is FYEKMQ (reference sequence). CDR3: CASGTTRGRYGYTF. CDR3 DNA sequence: TGTGCCAGCGGAACAACAAGGGGTCGGTATGGCTACACCTTC.

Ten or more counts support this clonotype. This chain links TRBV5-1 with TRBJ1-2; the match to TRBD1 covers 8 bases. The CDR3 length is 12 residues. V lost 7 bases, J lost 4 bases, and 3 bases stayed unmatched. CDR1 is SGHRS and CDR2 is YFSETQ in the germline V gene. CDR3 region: CASGTGSYGYTF. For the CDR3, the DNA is TGCGCCAGCGGGACAGGCAGCTATGGCTACACCTTC.

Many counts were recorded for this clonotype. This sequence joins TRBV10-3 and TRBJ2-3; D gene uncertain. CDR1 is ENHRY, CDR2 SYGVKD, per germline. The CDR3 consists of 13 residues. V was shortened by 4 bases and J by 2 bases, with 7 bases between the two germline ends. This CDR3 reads CAISGANTDTQYF. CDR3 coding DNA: TGTGCCATCAGTGGGGCGAACACAGATACGCAGTATTTT.

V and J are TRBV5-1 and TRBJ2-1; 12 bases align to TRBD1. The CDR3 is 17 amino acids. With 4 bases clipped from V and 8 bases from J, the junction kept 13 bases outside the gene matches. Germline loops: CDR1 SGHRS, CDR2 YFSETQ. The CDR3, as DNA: TGCGCCAGCAGCCTGAACGCCGGGACAGGGGGCGGCCATGAGCAGTTCTTC. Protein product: CASSLNAGTGGGHEQFF.

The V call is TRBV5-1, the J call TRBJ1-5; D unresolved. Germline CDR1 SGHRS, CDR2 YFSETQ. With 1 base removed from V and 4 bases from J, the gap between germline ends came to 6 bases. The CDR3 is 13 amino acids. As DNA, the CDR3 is TGCGCCAGCAGCTTGAACGGGAATCAGCCCCAGCATTTT. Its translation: CASSLNGNQPQHF.

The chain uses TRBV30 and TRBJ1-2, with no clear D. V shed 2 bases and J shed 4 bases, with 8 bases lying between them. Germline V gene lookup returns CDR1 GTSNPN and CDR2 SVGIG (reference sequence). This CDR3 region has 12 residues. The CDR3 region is CAWSSGLYGYTF. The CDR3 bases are TGTGCCTGGAGTTCAGGCCTCTATGGCTACACCTTC.

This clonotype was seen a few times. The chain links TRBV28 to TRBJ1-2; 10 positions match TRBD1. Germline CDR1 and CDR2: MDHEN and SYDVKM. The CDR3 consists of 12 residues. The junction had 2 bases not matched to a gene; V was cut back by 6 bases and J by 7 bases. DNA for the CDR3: TGTGCCAGCAGAGGACAGGGGGGTGGCTACACCTTC. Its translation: CASRGQGGGYTF.

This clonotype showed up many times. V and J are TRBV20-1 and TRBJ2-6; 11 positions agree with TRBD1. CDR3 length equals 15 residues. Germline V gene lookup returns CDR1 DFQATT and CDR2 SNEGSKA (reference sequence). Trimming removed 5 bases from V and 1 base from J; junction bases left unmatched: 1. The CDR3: CSAGTGGSGANVLTF. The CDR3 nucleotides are TGCAGTGCTGGGACAGGGGGATCTGGGGCCAACGTCCTGACTTTC.

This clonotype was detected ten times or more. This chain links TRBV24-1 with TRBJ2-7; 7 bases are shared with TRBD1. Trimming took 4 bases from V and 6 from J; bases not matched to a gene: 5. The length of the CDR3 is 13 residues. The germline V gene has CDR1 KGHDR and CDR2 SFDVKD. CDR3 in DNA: TGTGCCACCAGTGACCCTAACAGGGGCGAGCAGTACTTC. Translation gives CATSDPNRGEQYF.

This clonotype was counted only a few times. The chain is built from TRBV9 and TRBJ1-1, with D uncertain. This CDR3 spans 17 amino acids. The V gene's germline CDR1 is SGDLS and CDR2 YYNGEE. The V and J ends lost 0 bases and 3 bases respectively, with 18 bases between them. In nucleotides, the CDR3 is TGTGCCAGCAGCGTAGAGGAAGGAGGAGTAGGACACACTGAAGCTTTCTTT. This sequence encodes CASSVEEGGVGHTEAFF.

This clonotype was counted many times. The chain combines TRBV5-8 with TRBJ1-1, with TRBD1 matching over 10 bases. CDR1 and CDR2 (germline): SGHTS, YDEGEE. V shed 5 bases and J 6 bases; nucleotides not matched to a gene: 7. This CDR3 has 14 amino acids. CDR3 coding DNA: TGTGCCAGCAGTTTGACAGGGGGCCTCGCTGAAGCTTTCTTT. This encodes CASSLTGGLAEAFF.

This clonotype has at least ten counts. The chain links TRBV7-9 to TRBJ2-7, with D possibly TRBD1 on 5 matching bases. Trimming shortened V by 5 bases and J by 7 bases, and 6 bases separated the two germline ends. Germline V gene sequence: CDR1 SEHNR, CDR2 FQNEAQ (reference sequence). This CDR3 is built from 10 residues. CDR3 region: CASSPGEQYF. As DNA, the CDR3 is TGTGCCAGCAGCCCAGGGGAGCAGTACTTC.

The CDR3 bases are TGTGCCAGCAGCCCTCTCGGGAATATCAATGAGCAGTTCTTC. It is translated as CASSPLGNINEQFF. This rearrangement joins TRBV7-9 to TRBJ2-1; maybe TRBD2 (5 bases). The CDR3 contains 14 residues. V gave up 5 bases and J gave up 6 bases, with 14 bases separating them. Germline lookup yields CDR1 SEHNR and CDR2 FQNEAQ (reference sequence).

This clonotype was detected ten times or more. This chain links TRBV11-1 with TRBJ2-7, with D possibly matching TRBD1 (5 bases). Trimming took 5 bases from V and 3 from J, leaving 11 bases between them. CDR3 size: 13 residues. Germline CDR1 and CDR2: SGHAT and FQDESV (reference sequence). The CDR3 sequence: CASSIGRDYEQYF. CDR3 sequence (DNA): TGTGCCAGCAGCATCGGCAGGGACTACGAGCAGTACTTC.

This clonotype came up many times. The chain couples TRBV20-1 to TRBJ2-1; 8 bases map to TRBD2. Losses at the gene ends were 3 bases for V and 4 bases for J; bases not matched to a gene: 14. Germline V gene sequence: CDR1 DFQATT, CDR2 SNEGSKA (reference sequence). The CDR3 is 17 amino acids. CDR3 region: CSASPHGVLAAYNEQFF. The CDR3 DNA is TGCAGTGCTAGCCCTCACGGGGTACTAGCGGCTTACAATGAGCAGTTCTTC.

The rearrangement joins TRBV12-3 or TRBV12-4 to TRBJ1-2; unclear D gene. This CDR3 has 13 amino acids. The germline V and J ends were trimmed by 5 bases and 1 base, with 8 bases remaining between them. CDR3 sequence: CASSPVVNYGYTF. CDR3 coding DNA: TGTGCCAGCAGTCCCGTCGTTAACTATGGCTACACCTTC.

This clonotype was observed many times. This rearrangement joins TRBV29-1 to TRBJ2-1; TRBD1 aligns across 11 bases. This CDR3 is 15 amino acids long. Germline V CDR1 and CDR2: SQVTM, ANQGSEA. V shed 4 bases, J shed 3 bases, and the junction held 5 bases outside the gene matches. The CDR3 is CSVGPDRGLYNEQFF. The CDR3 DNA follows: TGCAGCGTTGGCCCGGACAGGGGGCTCTACAATGAGCAGTTCTTC.

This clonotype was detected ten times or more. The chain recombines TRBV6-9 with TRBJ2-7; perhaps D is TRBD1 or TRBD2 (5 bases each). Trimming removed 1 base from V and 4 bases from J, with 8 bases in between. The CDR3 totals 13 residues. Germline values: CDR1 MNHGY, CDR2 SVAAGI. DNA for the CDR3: TGTGCCAGCAGTTATTTAGGGGAGTACGAGCAGTACTTC. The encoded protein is CASSYLGEYEQYF.

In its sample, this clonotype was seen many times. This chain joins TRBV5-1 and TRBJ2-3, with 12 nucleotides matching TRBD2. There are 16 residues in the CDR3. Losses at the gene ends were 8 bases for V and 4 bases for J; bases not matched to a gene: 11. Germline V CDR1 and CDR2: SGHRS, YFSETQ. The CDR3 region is CASTLRLAGESDTQYF. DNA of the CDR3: TGCGCCAGTACCTTAAGACTAGCGGGAGAATCAGATACGCAGTATTTT.